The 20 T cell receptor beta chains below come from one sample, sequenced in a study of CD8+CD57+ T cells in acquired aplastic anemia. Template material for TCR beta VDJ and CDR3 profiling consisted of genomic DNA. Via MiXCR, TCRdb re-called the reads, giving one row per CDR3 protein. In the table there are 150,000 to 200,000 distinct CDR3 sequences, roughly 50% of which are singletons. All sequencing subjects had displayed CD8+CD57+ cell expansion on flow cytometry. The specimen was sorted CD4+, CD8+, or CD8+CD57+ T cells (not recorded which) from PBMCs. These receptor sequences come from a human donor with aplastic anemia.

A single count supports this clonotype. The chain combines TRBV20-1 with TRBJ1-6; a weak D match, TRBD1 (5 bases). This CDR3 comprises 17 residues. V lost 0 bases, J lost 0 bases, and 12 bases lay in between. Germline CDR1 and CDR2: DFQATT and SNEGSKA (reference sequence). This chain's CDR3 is CSARDEGRSSYNSPLHF. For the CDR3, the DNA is TGCAGTGCTAGAGATGAGGGGCGAAGCTCCTATAATTCACCCCTCCACTTT.

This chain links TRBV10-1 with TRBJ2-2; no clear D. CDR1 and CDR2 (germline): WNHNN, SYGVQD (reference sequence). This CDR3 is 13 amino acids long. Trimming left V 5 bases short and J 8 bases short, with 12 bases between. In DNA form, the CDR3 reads TGCGCCAGCAGTTATAGAGCAGGAGGGGAGCTGTTTTTT. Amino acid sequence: CASSYRAGGELFF.

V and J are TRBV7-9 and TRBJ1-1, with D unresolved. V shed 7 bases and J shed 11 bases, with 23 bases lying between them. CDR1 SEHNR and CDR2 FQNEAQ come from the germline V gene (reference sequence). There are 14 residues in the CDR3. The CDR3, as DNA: TGTGCCAGCACTTTATTGGGTAGCGGGGTTGATGCTTTCTTT. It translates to CASTLLGSGVDAFF.

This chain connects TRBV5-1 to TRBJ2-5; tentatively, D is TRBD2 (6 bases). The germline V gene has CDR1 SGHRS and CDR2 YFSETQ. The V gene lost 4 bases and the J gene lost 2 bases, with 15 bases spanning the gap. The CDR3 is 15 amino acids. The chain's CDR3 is CASSGGLLHQETQYF. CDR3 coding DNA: TGCGCCAGCAGCGGGGGACTTCTCCATCAAGAGACCCAGTACTTC.

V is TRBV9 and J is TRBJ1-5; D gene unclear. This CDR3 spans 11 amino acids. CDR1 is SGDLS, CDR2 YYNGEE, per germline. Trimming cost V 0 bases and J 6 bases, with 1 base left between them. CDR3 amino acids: CASSVVQPQHF. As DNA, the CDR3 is TGTGCCAGCAGCGTAGTTCAGCCCCAGCATTTT.

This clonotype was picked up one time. CDR3 sequence reads: CASSPTTVYNEQFF. In DNA, the CDR3 is TGTGCCAGTAGTCCGACGACGGTTTACAATGAGCAGTTCTTC. J is TRBJ2-1 and V is TRBV19; D ambiguous. Trimming removed 5 bases from V and 4 bases from J, with 12 bases in between. Per the germline V gene, CDR1 is LNHDA and CDR2 is SQIVND (reference sequence). This CDR3 has 14 residues. Complete variable domain (other parts from reference TRBV19 and TRBJ2-1): DGGITQSPKYLFRKEGQNVTLSCEQNLNHDAMYWYRQDPGQGLRLIYYSQIVNDFQKGDIAEGYSVSREKKESFPLTVTSAQKNPTAFYLCASSPTTVYNEQFFGPGTRLTVL.

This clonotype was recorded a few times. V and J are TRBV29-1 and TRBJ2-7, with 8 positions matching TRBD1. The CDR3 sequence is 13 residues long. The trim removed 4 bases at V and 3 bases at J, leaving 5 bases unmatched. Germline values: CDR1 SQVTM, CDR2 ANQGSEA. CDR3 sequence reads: CSVGQGQVYEQYF. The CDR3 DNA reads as TGCAGCGTTGGACAGGGACAGGTCTACGAGCAGTACTTC.

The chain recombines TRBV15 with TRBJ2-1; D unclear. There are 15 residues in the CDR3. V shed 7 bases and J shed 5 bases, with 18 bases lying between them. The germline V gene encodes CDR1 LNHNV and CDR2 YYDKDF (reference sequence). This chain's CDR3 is CATKDRLGFHNEQFF. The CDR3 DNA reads TGTGCCACCAAGGACCGACTGGGGTTTCACAATGAGCAGTTCTTC.

The CDR3 loop is CASSGATGELFF. In nucleotides, the CDR3 is TGTGCCAGCTCCGGGGCGACTGGGGAGCTGTTTTTT. The chain carries TRBV7-9 and TRBJ2-2; either TRBD1 or TRBD2 may fit D (5 bases each). Germline CDR1 and CDR2: SEHNR and FQNEAQ (reference sequence). CDR3 length equals 12 residues. The V end was cut by 8 bases, the J end by 8 bases, with 12 bases between.

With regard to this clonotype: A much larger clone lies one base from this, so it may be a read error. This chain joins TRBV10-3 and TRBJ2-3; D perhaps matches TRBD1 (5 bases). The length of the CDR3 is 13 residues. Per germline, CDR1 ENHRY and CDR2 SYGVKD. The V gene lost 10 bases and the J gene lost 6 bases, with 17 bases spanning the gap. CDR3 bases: TGTGCCAGCACTATAAACCACAGGGATACGCAGTATTTT. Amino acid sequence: CASTINHRDTQYF.

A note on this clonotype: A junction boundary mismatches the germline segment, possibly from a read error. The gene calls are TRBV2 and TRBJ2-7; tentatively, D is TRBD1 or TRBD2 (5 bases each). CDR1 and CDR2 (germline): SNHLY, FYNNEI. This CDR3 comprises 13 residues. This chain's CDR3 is CATSDRDPYEQYF. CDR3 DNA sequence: TGTGCCACCAGTGACCGGGACCCCTACGAGCAGTACTTC.

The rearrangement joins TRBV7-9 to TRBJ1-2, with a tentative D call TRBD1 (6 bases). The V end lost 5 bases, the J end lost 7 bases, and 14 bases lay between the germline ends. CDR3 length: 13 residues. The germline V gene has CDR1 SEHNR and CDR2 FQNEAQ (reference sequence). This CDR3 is CASSPQGSGGYTF. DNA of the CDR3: TGTGCCAGCAGCCCACAGGGCTCCGGTGGCTACACCTTC.

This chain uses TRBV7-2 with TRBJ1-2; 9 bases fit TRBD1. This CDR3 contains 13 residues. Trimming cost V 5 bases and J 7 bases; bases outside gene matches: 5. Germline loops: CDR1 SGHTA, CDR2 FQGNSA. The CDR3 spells CASSLMGQGGYTF. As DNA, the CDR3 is TGTGCCAGCAGCCTCATGGGACAGGGTGGCTACACCTTC.

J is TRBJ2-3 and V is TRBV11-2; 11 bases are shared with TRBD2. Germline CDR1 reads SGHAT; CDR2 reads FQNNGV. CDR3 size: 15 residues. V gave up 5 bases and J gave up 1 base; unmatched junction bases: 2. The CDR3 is CASSRGLAGTDTQYF. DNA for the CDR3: TGTGCCAGCAGCCGGGGACTAGCGGGCACAGATACGCAGTATTTT.

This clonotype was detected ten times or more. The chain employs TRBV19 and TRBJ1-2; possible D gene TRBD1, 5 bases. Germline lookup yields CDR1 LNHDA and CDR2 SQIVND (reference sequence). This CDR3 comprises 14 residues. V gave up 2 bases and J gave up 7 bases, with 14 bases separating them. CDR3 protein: CASSIQGFSLGYTF. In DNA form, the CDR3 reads TGTGCCAGTAGTATACAGGGATTTTCCCTTGGCTACACCTTC.

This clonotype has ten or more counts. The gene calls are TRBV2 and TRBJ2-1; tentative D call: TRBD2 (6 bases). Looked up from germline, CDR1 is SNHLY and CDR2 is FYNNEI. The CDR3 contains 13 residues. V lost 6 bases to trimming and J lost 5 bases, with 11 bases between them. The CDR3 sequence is CASRPTSHNEQFF. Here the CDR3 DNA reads TGTGCCAGCAGGCCCACTAGCCACAATGAGCAGTTCTTC.

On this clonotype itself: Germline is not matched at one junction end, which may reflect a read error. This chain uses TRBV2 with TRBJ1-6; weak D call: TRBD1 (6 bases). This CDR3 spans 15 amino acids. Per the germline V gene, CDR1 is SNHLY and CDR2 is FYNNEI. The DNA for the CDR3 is TGTGCCAGCAGTAATGGTCGGACAGTGAATTCACCCCCCCACTTT. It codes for CASSNGRTVNSPPHF.

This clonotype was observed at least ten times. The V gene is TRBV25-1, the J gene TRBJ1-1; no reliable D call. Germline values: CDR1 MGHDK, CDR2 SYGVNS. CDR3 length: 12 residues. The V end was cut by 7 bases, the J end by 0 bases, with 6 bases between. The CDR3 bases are TGTGCCAGCACTGGCCTGAACACTGAAGCTTTCTTT. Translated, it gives CASTGLNTEAFF.

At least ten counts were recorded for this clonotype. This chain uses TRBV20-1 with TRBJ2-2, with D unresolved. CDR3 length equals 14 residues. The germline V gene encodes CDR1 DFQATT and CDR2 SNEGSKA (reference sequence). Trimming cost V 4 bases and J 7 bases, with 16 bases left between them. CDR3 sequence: CSATGDSGDGELFF. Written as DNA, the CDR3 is TGCAGTGCTACCGGAGATTCAGGTGACGGGGAGCTGTTTTTT.

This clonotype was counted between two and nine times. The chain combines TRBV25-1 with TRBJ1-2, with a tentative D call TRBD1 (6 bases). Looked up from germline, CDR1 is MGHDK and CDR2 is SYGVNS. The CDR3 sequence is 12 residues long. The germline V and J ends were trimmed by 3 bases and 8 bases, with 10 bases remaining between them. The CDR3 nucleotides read TGTGCCAGCAGTGACCCAGGGGCCGGCTACACCTTC. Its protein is CASSDPGAGYTF.